These 20 T cell receptor beta chains were sequenced from one sample in a study of T cell changes during pregnancy in multiple sclerosis. Repertoires were generated with immunoSEQ multiplex PCR, while TCRdb's copy carries only in-frame clones and drops some. The sample consists of about 31,000 clones, 85% to 95% of them appearing once. The sequences come from CD4+ T cells from peripheral blood mononuclear cells, collected in the second trimester of pregnancy. The receptors stem from a female donor with multiple sclerosis, enrolled in a pregnancy study.

V gene TRBV2 combines with J gene TRBJ1-4, with D unresolved. V gave up 8 bases and J gave up 5 bases, with 12 bases separating them. The CDR3 loop spans 13 amino acids. CDR1 SNHLY and CDR2 FYNNEI come from the germline V gene. The CDR3 reads CASGWAGNEKLFF. As DNA, the CDR3 is TGTGCCAGCGGCTGGGCCGGCAATGAAAAACTGTTTTTT.

The chain has TRBV7-9 and TRBJ1-1; TRBD1 aligns across 10 bases. Germline trimming cut 5 bases from V and 5 bases from J; bases unmatched to any gene: 8. The CDR3 has 15 residues. Germline V gene lookup returns CDR1 SEHNR and CDR2 FQNEAQ (reference sequence). CDR3 region: CASSLRQGAETEAFF. CDR3 nucleotide sequence: TGTGCCAGCAGCCTCAGACAGGGGGCTGAAACTGAAGCTTTCTTT.

The chain joins TRBV28 to TRBJ1-5; 7 bases match TRBD1. V lost 5 bases, J lost 0 bases, and 7 bases stayed unmatched. CDR3 size: 16 residues. Per the germline V gene, CDR1 is MDHEN and CDR2 is SYDVKM. For the CDR3, the DNA is TGTGCCAGCAGTGTTACACAGGGGAATAGCAATCAGCCCCAGCATTTT. It codes for CASSVTQGNSNQPQHF.

This clone has a single count. The rearrangement joins TRBV5-8 to TRBJ2-3; D remains unclear. Germline V lookup: CDR1 SGHTS, CDR2 YDEGEE. V was pared by 4 bases and J by 6 bases, with 6 bases between. CDR3 size: 11 residues. CDR3 sequence (DNA): TGTGCCAGCAGCCACACGGATACGCAGTATTTT. Its translation is CASSHTDTQYF.

Written as DNA, the CDR3 is TGTGCCAGCAGTTCATTCATCCCCTATAGCAATCAGCCCCAGCATTTT. It is translated as CASSSFIPYSNQPQHF. The gene calls are TRBV27 and TRBJ1-5; no firm D call. Trimming cost V 4 bases and J 0 bases, with 13 bases left between them. CDR1 and CDR2 (germline): MNHEY, SMNVEV (reference sequence). This CDR3 has 16 amino acids.

This clone appeared a single time. The chain joins TRBV4-2 to TRBJ2-3; perhaps TRBD1 as D (6 bases). Trimming removed 3 bases at V and 0 bases at J, with 10 bases between. Per germline, CDR1 LGHNA and CDR2 YNFKEQ. CDR3 length equals 15 residues. The CDR3 sequence is CASSQATGSTDTQYF. The CDR3 DNA is TGTGCCAGCAGCCAGGCGACAGGAAGCACAGATACGCAGTATTTT.

This chain links TRBV14 with TRBJ1-2, with 10 bases identical to TRBD1. Germline V gives CDR1 SGHDN, CDR2 FVKESK. This CDR3 is built from 18 residues. With V trimmed by 4 bases and J by 4 bases, 15 bases remained unmatched. The CDR3 sequence is CASSPRPGQGIRGYGYTF. The CDR3 nucleotides read TGTGCCAGCAGCCCTAGACCGGGACAGGGGATCCGGGGCTATGGCTACACCTTC.

The chain combines TRBV27 with TRBJ1-6; D is possibly TRBD1 (5 bases). There are 14 residues in the CDR3. The V end was cut by 2 bases, the J end by 7 bases, with 9 bases between. Germline loops: CDR1 MNHEY, CDR2 SMNVEV (reference sequence). CDR3 bases: TGTGCCAGCAGTTTACCAGGGCGCAATTCACCCCTCCACTTT. Translated, it gives CASSLPGRNSPLHF.

This chain uses TRBV18 with TRBJ1-4; maybe TRBD1 (5 bases). Germline V gives CDR1 KGHSH, CDR2 LQKENI. This CDR3 contains 15 residues. Trimming stripped 1 base from V and 4 bases from J, with 10 bases between. In DNA form, the CDR3 reads TGTGCCAGCTCACCACAGCGGGGCCTTAATGAAAAACTGTTTTTT. Encoded protein: CASSPQRGLNEKLFF. The whole variable domain, filled in from reference TRBV18 and TRBJ1-4, reads NAGVMQNPRHLVRRRGQEARLRCSPMKGHSHVYWYRQLPEEGLKFMVYLQKENIIDESGMPKERFSAEFPKEGPSILRIQQVVRGDSAAYFCASSPQRGLNEKLFFGSGTQLSVL.

The chain couples TRBV29-1 to TRBJ1-1; D unresolved. Germline CDR1 SQVTM, CDR2 ANQGSEA. This CDR3 contains 11 residues. V lost 4 bases, J lost 4 bases, and 7 bases lay in between. The CDR3 DNA sequence: TGCAGCGTTGTCCAGCGCACTGAAGCTTTCTTT. It encodes CSVVQRTEAFF.

This chain links TRBV6-6 with TRBJ2-1; 8 bases agree with TRBD2. After removal of 3 bases from V and 0 bases from J, the junction contained 1 base not matched to a gene. The CDR3 length is 15 residues. Germline CDR1 MNHNY, CDR2 SVGAGI (reference sequence). The CDR3 coding sequence is TGTGCCAGCAGTTATAGCGGGAACTCCTACAATGAGCAGTTCTTC. Amino acid sequence: CASSYSGNSYNEQFF.

The chain links TRBV6-1 to TRBJ1-4, with D tentatively TRBD1 (5 bases). CDR3 length equals 15 residues. V dropped 8 bases and J dropped 3 bases, with 16 bases sitting between them. Germline CDR1 and CDR2: MNHNS and SASEGT. For the CDR3, the DNA is TGTGCCAGCTCCCTCCCCAGGGCCCCTAATGAAAAACTGTTTTTT. This sequence encodes CASSLPRAPNEKLFF.

The chain recombines TRBV4-1 with TRBJ2-6, with a possible D match to TRBD1 (5 bases). From germline, CDR1 is MGHRA and CDR2 YSYEKL. The CDR3 has 16 amino acids. V was shortened by 3 bases and J by 2 bases, with 11 bases between the two germline ends. In DNA form, the CDR3 reads TGCGCCAGCAGCCACCCAGGGATGACTGGGGCCAACGTCCTGACTTTC. As protein: CASSHPGMTGANVLTF.

This clone is a singleton in its sample. The J gene is TRBJ1-6, the V gene TRBV30; 7 bases are shared with TRBD1. The CDR3 runs 16 residues. Germline CDR1 is GTSNPN and CDR2 is SVGIG (reference sequence). J gave up 8 bases and V 3 bases, and 13 bases lay outside the gene matches. The CDR3 DNA reads as TGTGCCTGGAGCCCCACCCCTCGGACAGGTTATTCACCCCTCCACTTT. This gives the protein CAWSPTPRTGYSPLHF.

The chain carries TRBV19 and TRBJ1-1, with D maybe TRBD1 (6 bases). V dropped 5 bases and J dropped 1 base, with 14 bases sitting between them. The germline V gene has CDR1 LNHDA and CDR2 SQIVND (reference sequence). The CDR3 contains 15 residues. The CDR3 DNA reads TGTGCCAGTAGTCTAACACGGGGGGCGAACACTGAAGCTTTCTTT. This codes for CASSLTRGANTEAFF.

The rearrangement links TRBV28 to TRBJ1-1, with TRBD1 identical over 7 bases. V was pared by 1 base and J by 2 bases, with 4 bases of the junction left unmatched. CDR3 length: 15 amino acids. Germline V lookup: CDR1 MDHEN, CDR2 SYDVKM. The CDR3 DNA follows: TGTGCCAGCAGTTTATTGAAGGGGGCCAACACTGAAGCTTTCTTT. This gives the protein CASSLLKGANTEAFF.

The V call is TRBV28, the J call TRBJ2-4; 7 bases map to TRBD2. The CDR3 has 16 amino acids. V shed 7 bases and J 1 base; nucleotides not matched to a gene: 10. Germline CDR1 is MDHEN and CDR2 is SYDVKM. The CDR3 protein is CASTAGGSMAKNIQYF. Here the CDR3 DNA reads TGTGCCAGCACCGCCGGGGGGTCTATGGCCAAAAACATTCAGTACTTC.

The gene calls are TRBV23-1 and TRBJ2-1; tentative D call: TRBD1 (5 bases). TRBV23-1 is an ORF for which the function is uncertain. This CDR3 has 13 amino acids. Trimming took off 7 bases at V and 8 bases at J, with 15 bases between the two ends. CDR3: CASNSWGTHEQFF. The DNA for the CDR3 is TGCGCCAGCAATTCGTGGGGCACCCATGAGCAGTTCTTC.

This clone was observed once. The chain joins TRBV6-1 to TRBJ1-5; D perhaps matches TRBD1 (5 bases). CDR1 and CDR2 from the germline V gene are MNHNS and SASEGT. There are 17 residues in the CDR3. Trimming pared 2 bases from V and 3 bases from J, leaving 17 bases between. The CDR3 nucleotides are TGTGCCAGCAGTGAATACGTTCCCCGGGGGTCCAATCAGCCCCAGCATTTT. It yields the protein CASSEYVPRGSNQPQHF.

The chain uses TRBV2 and TRBJ2-7, with D perhaps matching TRBD2 (6 bases). CDR1 SNHLY and CDR2 FYNNEI come from the germline V gene. The CDR3 contains 14 residues. The V end lost 0 bases, the J end lost 7 bases, and 13 bases lay between the germline ends. This CDR3 is CASSEAMGTREQYF. The CDR3 DNA reads as TGTGCCAGCAGTGAAGCCATGGGGACTCGGGAGCAGTACTTC.